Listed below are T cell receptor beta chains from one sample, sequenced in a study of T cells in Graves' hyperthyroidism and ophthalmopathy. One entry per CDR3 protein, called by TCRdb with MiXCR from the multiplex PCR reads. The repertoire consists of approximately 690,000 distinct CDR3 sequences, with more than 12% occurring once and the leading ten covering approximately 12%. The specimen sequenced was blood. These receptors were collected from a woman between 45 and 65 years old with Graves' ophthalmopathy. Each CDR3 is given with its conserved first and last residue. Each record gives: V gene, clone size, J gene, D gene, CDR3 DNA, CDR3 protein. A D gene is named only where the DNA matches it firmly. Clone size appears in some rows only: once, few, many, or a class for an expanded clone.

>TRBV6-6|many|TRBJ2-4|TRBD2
TGTGCCAGCAGTTACAGTGACGGGAGGCCAACCAAAAACATTCAGTACTTC
CASSYSDGRPTKNIQYF
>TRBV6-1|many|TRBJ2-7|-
TGTGCCAGCAGGTCCGACGGGAGAGGGCAGTACGAGCAGTACTTC
CASRSDGRGQYEQYF
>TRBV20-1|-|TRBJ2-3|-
TGCAGTGCTAGGGATGGGAGTCCTAGCACAGATACGCAGTATTTT
CSARDGSPSTDTQYF
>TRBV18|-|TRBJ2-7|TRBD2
TGTGCCAGCTCACCGAGCCGGGGGGGTCCCTACGAGCAGTACTTC
CASSPSRGGPYEQYF
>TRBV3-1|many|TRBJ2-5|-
TGTGCCAGCAGCCCCGACAAGAGAAGGTGGACCCAGTACTTC
CASSPDKRRWTQYF
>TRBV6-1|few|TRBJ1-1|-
TGTGCCAGCAGCCACGAGGGGTTGAACACTGAAGCTTTCTTT
CASSHEGLNTEAFF
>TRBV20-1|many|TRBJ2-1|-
TGCAGTGCTAGAAGGCTTACTAACAATGAGCAGTTCTTC
CSARRLTNNEQFF
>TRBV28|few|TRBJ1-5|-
TGTGCCAGCAACCTGGGGGGGGCCAGCAATCAGCCCCAGCATTTT
CASNLGGASNQPQHF
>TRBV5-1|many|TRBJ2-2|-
TGCGCCAGCAGCTTGTTTCAGGGTCCGGACACCGGGGAGCTGTTTTTT
CASSLFQGPDTGELFF
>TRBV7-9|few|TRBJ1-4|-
TGTGCCAGCAGCTTAAGCGTGACCGATGAAAAACTGTTTTTT
CASSLSVTDEKLFF
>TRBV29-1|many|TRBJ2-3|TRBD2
TGCAGCGTTGAAACTAGCGGGAGTGGCGCAGATACGCAGTATTTT
CSVETSGSGADTQYF
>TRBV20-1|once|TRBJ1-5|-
TGCAGTGCTAGAGAGCAGCGAGATCAGCCCCAGCATTTT
CSAREQRDQPQHF
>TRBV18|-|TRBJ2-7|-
TGTGCCAGCTCAGGAGGGCTTTCCTCCTACGAGCAGTACTTC
CASSGGLSSYEQYF
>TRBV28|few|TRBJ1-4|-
TGTGCCAGCAGTTTATTCTGGGGGGGAACTAATGAAAAACTGTTTTTT
CASSLFWGGTNEKLFF
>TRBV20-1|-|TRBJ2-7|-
TGCAGTGCTAGCCCAGACAGGACCTACGAGCAGTACTTC
CSASPDRTYEQYF
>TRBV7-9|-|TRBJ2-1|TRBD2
TGTGCCAGCAGCTTATGGATCGGGAGGGTTCACAATGAGCAGATCTTC
CASSLWIGRVHNEQIF
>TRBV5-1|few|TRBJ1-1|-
TGCGCCAGCAGCGCCTTGTTGAACACTGAAGCTTTCTTT
CASSALLNTEAFF
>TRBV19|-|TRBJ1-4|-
TGTGCCAGTAGTATCCCTCTCGACGGGGGTGAAAAACTGTTTTTT
CASSIPLDGGEKLFF
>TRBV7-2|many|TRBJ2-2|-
TGTGCCAGCAGCTTGCCCTGGGGCACCGGGGAGCTGTTTTTT
CASSLPWGTGELFF
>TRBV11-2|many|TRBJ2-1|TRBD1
TGTGCCAGCAGCTTAGACCGGGACAGGGAGTACAATGAGCAGTTCTTC
CASSLDRDREYNEQFF
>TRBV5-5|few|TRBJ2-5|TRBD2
TGTGCCAGCACCGAGAGACTAGCGGGATTCCGGGAGACCCAGTACTTC
CASTERLAGFRETQYF
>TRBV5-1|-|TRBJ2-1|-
TGCGCCAGCAGCTTAGCCGGGACCCCGGTGGGCAATGAGCAGTTCTTC
CASSLAGTPVGNEQFF
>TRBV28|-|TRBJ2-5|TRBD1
TGTGCCAGCAGTTTCTTCGGACAGGAAGAGACCCAGTACTTC
CASSFFGQEETQYF
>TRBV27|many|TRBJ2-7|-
TGTGCCAGCAGTCAATACGGACAGTCCTACGAGCAGTACTTC
CASSQYGQSYEQYF
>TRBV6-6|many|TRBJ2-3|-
TGTGCCAGCAGTTACTCGATCTTGGCAGATACGCAGTATTTT
CASSYSILADTQYF
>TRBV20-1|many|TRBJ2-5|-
TGCAGTGCTACGGACAAAACAGAGACCCAGTACTTC
CSATDKTETQYF
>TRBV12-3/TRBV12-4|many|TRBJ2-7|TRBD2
TGTGCCAGCAGTTATGGCGGGAGGCTCTCCTACGAGCAGTACTTC
CASSYGGRLSYEQYF
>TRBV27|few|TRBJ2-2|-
TGTGCCAGCCAGGGGCGGGTCCAAGAAACGAACACCGGGGAGCTGTTTTTT
CASQGRVQETNTGELFF
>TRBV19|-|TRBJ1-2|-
TGTGCCAGCATCGTCCGATATGGCTACACCTTC
CASIVRYGYTF
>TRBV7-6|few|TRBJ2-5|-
TGTGCCAGCAGCCCCGGGATTCTTCCGGGACAAGAGACCCAGTACTTC
CASSPGILPGQETQYF
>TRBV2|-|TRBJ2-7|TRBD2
TGTGCCAGCAGGGGAAACCCGGGACTAGCGGGAGGACCCCCGGAGCAGTACTTC
CASRGNPGLAGGPPEQYF
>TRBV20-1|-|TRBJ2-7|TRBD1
TGCAGTGCTAGCCGGGACAGTTGGTTCTCAGCCCATTACGAGCAGTACTTC
CSASRDSWFSAHYEQYF
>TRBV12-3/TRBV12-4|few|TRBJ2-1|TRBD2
TGTGCCAGCAGTCGGGGACTAGCGCCAAGCAATGAGCAGTTCTTC
CASSRGLAPSNEQFF
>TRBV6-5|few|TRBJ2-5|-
TGTGCCAGCAGTTACTCGCCGGTTCAAGAGACCCAGTACTTC
CASSYSPVQETQYF
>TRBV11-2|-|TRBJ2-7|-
TGTGCCAGCAGCTTATCGAGTCTGGCTAGTCCAGGACGGGGGAACGAGCAGTACTTC
CASSLSSLASPGRGNEQYF
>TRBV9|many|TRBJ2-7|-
TGTGCCAGCAGCGCTCTTTCCCGTGAATCCGAGCAGTACTTC
CASSALSRESEQYF
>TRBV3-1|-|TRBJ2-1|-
TGTGCCAGCAGCCAAATAGCGCACAATGAGCAGTTCTTC
CASSQIAHNEQFF
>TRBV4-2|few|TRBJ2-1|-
TGTGCCAGCAGTCCCCTGGGGCGGGAAGGGAATGAGCAGTTCTTC
CASSPLGREGNEQFF
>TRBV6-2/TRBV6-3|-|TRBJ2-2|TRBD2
TGTGCCAGCAGCTGGACTAGCGGGAGATCCGGGGAGCTGTTTTTT
CASSWTSGRSGELFF
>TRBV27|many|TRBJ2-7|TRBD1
TGTGCCAGCAGTTCCCCGACAGGGCCCGAGCAGTACTTC
CASSSPTGPEQYF
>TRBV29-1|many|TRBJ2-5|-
TGCAGCGTTGTTGGGAGGGGGACAGAAGAGACCCAGTACTTC
CSVVGRGTEETQYF
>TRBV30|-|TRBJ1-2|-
TGTGCCTGGAGGCCGGGCAACTATGGCTACACCTTC
CAWRPGNYGYTF
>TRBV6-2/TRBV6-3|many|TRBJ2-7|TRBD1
TGTGCCAGCAGTTGGGGACAGGGTTACTACGAGCAGTACTTC
CASSWGQGYYEQYF
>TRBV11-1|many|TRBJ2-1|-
TGTGCCAGCAGCTTGGCTAGCAGTTATGAGCAGTTCTTC
CASSLASSYEQFF
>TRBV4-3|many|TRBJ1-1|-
TGCGCCAGCAGCCAACCCGAGGGCAGCCCGAACACTGAAGCTTTCTTT
CASSQPEGSPNTEAFF
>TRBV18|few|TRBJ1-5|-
TGTGCCAGCTCAAAGGGGGGTGTAAGCAATCAGCCCCAGCATTTT
CASSKGGVSNQPQHF
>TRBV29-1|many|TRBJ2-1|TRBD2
TGCAGCGTTTTTGCCGGGACTAGCGGGAATGAGCAGTTCTTC
CSVFAGTSGNEQFF
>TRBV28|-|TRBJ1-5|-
TGTGCCAGCAGTTTAATGGGGGCCTGGGGCAATCAGCCCCAGCATTTT
CASSLMGAWGNQPQHF
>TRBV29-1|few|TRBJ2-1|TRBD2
TGCAGCGTGGCCGGGGGGTACGGGAATGAGCAGTTCTTC
CSVAGGYGNEQFF
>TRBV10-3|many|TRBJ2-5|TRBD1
TGTGCCATCAGTGGAGACAGGGCCCCCCAAGAGACCCAGTACTTC
CAISGDRAPQETQYF
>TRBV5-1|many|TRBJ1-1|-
TGCGCCAGCAGCTTGGTCGGGTCGGGCACTGAAGCTTTCTTT
CASSLVGSGTEAFF
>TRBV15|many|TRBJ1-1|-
TGTGCCACCAGCAGAGATCGGGCAATCGGGGAGACTGAAGCTTTCTTT
CATSRDRAIGETEAFF